The 8 T cell receptor beta chains in this list originate from one sample, sequenced in a study of cytotoxic CD8 clonotypes in ibrutinib-treated CLL. TCRdb's table, derived via immunoSEQ multiplex PCR, lists solely in-frame clones and lacks some. The table has approximately 32,000 clones, approximately 69% seen once. The specimen comprised PBMCs, sampled before ibrutinib treatment. The origin of the receptors is a human donor with chronic lymphocytic leukemia.

The chain recombines TRBV6-5 with TRBJ2-7, with D tentatively TRBD2 (6 bases). There are 14 residues in the CDR3. CDR1 and CDR2 (germline): MNHEY, SVGAGI. Between the trimmed V and J ends, which lost 4 bases and 0 bases, there was a span of 10 bases. For the CDR3, the DNA is TGTGCCAGCAGTTCCCCGGGACTCTCCTACGAGCAGTACTTC. It specifies CASSSPGLSYEQYF.

This chain uses TRBV27 with TRBJ2-5; D is perhaps TRBD1 (6 bases). Germline CDR1 reads MNHEY; CDR2 reads SMNVEV (reference sequence). V was trimmed by 3 bases and J by 5 bases, leaving 16 bases between them. The CDR3 has 15 residues. The CDR3 protein is CASSLIRAGVETQYF. The CDR3 DNA sequence: TGTGCCAGCAGTTTGATTCGGGCAGGGGTGGAGACCCAGTACTTC.

This chain uses TRBV19 with TRBJ1-6; weak D call: TRBD1 (5 bases). The V gene lost 6 bases and the J gene lost 5 bases, with 14 bases spanning the gap. The CDR3 runs to 15 residues. The germline gives CDR1 LNHDA, CDR2 SQIVND (reference sequence). The CDR3: CASSVREGDNSPLHF. CDR3 DNA sequence: TGTGCCAGTAGCGTACGGGAAGGGGATAATTCACCCCTCCACTTT.

Worth noting for this clone: Other DNA sequences from this sample encode an identical CDR3 as well. The chain joins TRBV15 to TRBJ2-6; a weak D match, TRBD1 (5 bases). Germline V CDR1 and CDR2: LNHNV, YYDKDF (reference sequence). The CDR3 loop spans 15 amino acids. V was shortened by 8 bases and J by 1 base, with 12 bases between the two germline ends. CDR3 region: CATRDSLSGANVLTF. The CDR3 region has the DNA TGTGCCACCCGTGACAGTCTTTCTGGGGCCAACGTCCTGACTTTC.

This clone was seen only a few times. This chain's CDR3 is CASSWDTANYGYTF. The DNA for the CDR3 is TGTGCCAGCAGCTGGGACACAGCTAACTATGGCTACACCTTC. This chain links TRBV7-2 with TRBJ1-2; the D gene is possibly TRBD1 (6 bases). Trimming left V 4 bases short and J 0 bases short, with 9 bases between. CDR3 length: 14 residues. Germline V gene data show CDR1 as SGHTA and CDR2 as FQGNSA.

CDR3 residues: CASSLYRGGRAEQYF. For the CDR3, the DNA is TGTGCCAGCAGCTTGTATCGGGGGGGCCGTGCAGAGCAGTACTTC. This rearrangement joins TRBV5-4 to TRBJ2-7; 8 bases are shared with TRBD2. Germline trimming cut 1 base from V and 7 bases from J; bases unmatched to any gene: 10. This CDR3 contains 15 residues. Germline V lookup: CDR1 SGHNT, CDR2 YYREEE (reference sequence).

The gene calls are TRBV5-1 and TRBJ1-6, with D perhaps TRBD1 (5 bases). CDR1 is SGHRS, CDR2 YFSETQ, per germline. The CDR3 loop spans 14 amino acids. Trimming removed 0 bases at V and 7 bases at J, with 8 bases between. The CDR3 sequence: CASSLEGVNSPLHF. The CDR3 DNA reads as TGCGCCAGCAGCTTGGAAGGGGTCAATTCACCCCTCCACTTT.

The chain is built from TRBV10-3 and TRBJ2-4, with D unresolved. Trimming shortened V by 5 bases and J by 0 bases, and 14 bases separated the two germline ends. Germline CDR1 is ENHRY and CDR2 is SYGVKD. The CDR3 contains 16 residues. Here the CDR3 DNA reads TGTGCCATCAGTCCGACATCTTCCCTAGCCAAAAACATTCAGTACTTC. Its protein product is CAISPTSSLAKNIQYF.